This record looks at one T cell receptor beta chain sequence and its context. Its antigen is not known. The source of the sample is a study of lymphopenia after photon versus proton radiotherapy. The study's findings and limits: Survival link was tested only in deceased patients; proton benefit remains a possibility.

The CDR3 totals 13 residues. Per germline, CDR1 MNHNS and CDR2 SASEGT. Trimming left V 10 bases short and J 8 bases short, with 20 bases between. The method was immunoSEQ multiplex PCR; TCRdb's version includes in-frame clones alone and lacks a portion of them. The profile shows some 170,000 clones, 80% to 90% of them singletons. The sample in question was peripheral blood, obtained from a patient treated with photon-based radiotherapy. This rearrangement joins TRBV6-1 to TRBJ1-1; D not certain. The sequence was collected from a man aged 50-59 years with gastric cancer. CDR3 sequence (DNA): TGTGCCATCAAAGGCAGCCTATCAACCGAAGCTTTCTTT. It codes for CAIKGSLSTEAFF.